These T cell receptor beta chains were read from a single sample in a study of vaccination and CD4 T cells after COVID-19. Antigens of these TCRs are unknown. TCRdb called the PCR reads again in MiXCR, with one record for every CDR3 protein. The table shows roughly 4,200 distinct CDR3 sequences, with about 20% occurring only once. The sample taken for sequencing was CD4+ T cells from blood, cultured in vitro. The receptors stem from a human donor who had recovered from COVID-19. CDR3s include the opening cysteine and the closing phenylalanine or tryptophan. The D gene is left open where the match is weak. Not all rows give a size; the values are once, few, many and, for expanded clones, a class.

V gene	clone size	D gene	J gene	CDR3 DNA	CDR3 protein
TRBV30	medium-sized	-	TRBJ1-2	TGTGCCTGTCTCCCGTTGGGGTTCCCTTATGGCTACACCTTC	CACLPLGFPYGYTF
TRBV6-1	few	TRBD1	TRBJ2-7	TGTGCCAGCTCATGGGACAGGGGGCTGTGGGAGCAGTACTTC	CASSWDRGLWEQYF
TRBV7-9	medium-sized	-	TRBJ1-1	TGTGCCAGCAGCGCACCTACAGAGGGGACCACTGAAGCTTTCTTT	CASSAPTEGTTEAFF
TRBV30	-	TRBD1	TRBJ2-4	TGTGCCTCCACAGGGGGATGGAACATTCAGTACTTC	CASTGGWNIQYF
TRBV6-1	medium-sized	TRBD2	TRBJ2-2	TGTGCCAGCAGTGAACTCGGGGGGATACGGGAGCTGTTTTTT	CASSELGGIRELFF
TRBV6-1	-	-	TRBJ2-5	TGTGCCTCGGGACTCCCGGGGCTAGAGACCCAGTACTTC	CASGLPGLETQYF
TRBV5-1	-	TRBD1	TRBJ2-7	TGCGCCAGCAGGATGACAGGGGGGACCGAGCAGTACTTC	CASRMTGGTEQYF
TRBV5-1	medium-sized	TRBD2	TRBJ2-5	TGCGCCAGCAGCTTGGTCCCGCTGTCTAGCGGGGGGGAAGAGACCCAGTACTTC	CASSLVPLSSGGEETQYF
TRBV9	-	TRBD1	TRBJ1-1	TGTGCCAGCAGCGTCCAGACAGGGGTGAACACTGAAGCTTTCTTT	CASSVQTGVNTEAFF
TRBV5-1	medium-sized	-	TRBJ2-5	TGCGCCAGCAGCTTTGGGGTAGGCTCCCGGAGGGGGGAAGAGACCCAGTACTTC	CASSFGVGSRRGEETQYF
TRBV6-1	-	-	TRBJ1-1	TGTGCCAGCTCAACAGTCTACATGAACACTGAAGCTTTCTTT	CASSTVYMNTEAFF
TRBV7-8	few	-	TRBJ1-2	TGTGCCAGCAGCTTAAGCCTGAGCAGGGGTATCTATGGCTACACCTTC	CASSLSLSRGIYGYTF
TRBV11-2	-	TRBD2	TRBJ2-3	TGTGCCAGCAGCTCTCTGAGCGGGGGCGGAAGCACAGATACGCAGTATTTT	CASSSLSGGGSTDTQYF
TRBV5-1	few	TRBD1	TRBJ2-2	TGCGCCAGCAGACTCGGGACAGGGTCGAACACCGGGGAGCTGTTTTTT	CASRLGTGSNTGELFF
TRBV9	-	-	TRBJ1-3	TGTGCCAGCAGTCAAACAGATTCCGGCTCTGGAAACACCATATATTTT	CASSQTDSGSGNTIYF
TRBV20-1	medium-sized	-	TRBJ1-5	TGCAGTGCTTCCGGGACCAATCAGCCCCAGCATTTT	CSASGTNQPQHF
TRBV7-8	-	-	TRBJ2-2	TGTGCCAGCAGCTTAGCGGGCCGTAACGCCGGGGAGCTGTTTTTT	CASSLAGRNAGELFF
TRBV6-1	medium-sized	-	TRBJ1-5	TGTGCCAGCAGGTCGAGGGGGGCGCGGGAATACGGCAATCAGCCCCAGCATTTT	CASRSRGAREYGNQPQHF
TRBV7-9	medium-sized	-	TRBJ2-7	TGTGCCAGCAGCTTGAAGGGGCAAGGCGAGCAGTACTTC	CASSLKGQGEQYF
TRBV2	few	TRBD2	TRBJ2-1	TGTGCCAGCAGTGTAGGCGGGGGGGGGAGCGATGAGCAGTTCTTC	CASSVGGGGSDEQFF
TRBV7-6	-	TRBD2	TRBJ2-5	TGTGCCAGCAGCCCCGAAGGCGGGGGGGCAGAGACCCAGTACTTC	CASSPEGGGAETQYF
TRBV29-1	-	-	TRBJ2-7	TGCAGCGTTGCGGGGGCAATCTCCTACGAGCAGTACTTC	CSVAGAISYEQYF
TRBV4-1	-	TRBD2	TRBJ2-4	TGCGCCAGCAGCCAAGAATCCAGCGGGGGGAATCTAGCCAAAAACATTCAGTACTTC	CASSQESSGGNLAKNIQYF
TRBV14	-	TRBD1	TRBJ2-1	TGTGCCAGCAGCCCCCGGACAGGGGGCAATGAGCAGTTCTTC	CASSPRTGGNEQFF
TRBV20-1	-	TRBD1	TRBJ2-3	TGCAGTGCTTCTGGACAGGGGTGGACAGATACGCAGTATTTT	CSASGQGWTDTQYF
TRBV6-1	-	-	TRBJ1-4	TGTGCCACTCGGGGTGCAACTAATGAAAAACTGTTTTTT	CATRGATNEKLFF
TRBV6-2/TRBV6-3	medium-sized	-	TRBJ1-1	TGTGCCAGCAGTTACCGGGCCGGGGCAATAGCTGAAGCTTTCTTT	CASSYRAGAIAEAFF
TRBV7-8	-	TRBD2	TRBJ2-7	TGTGCCAGCAGCTTCGCGGGGGGATCCTACGAGCAGTACTTC	CASSFAGGSYEQYF
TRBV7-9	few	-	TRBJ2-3	TGTGCCAGCAGCACCGACCAAATCGGCACAGATACGCAGTATTTT	CASSTDQIGTDTQYF
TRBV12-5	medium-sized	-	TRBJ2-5	TGTGCTAGTGCCCCTGAGCCTGGAGAGACCCAGTACTTC	CASAPEPGETQYF
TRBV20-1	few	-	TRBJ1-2	TGCAGTGCTAGCGGGACTAACTATGGCTACACCTTC	CSASGTNYGYTF
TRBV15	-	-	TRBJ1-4	TGTGCCACCAGCAGAGGACAGACCTTGGGTGAAAAACTGTTTTTT	CATSRGQTLGEKLFF